This T cell receptor beta chain was documented in a study of control samples from healthy donors and cancer patients. This table comes from immunoSEQ multiplex PCR, and its TCRdb copy is limited to in-frame clones, with some not included. Here the sample spans tens of thousands of clones, 88% being singletons. With V trimmed by 3 bases and J by 9 bases, 6 bases remained unmatched. This CDR3 is 14 amino acids long. CDR1 and CDR2 (germline): SGHRS, YFSETQ. Sequencing was carried out using blood. V and J are TRBV5-1 and TRBJ1-6; the match to TRBD1 covers 7 bases. The TCR comes from a woman in her seventies in good health. In nucleotides, the CDR3 is TGCGCCAGCAGCTGGGGGACAGAAGGTTCACCCCTCCACTTT. Protein sequence: CASSWGTEGSPLHF. Looking up the rest from reference TRBV5-1 and TRBJ1-6 gives the full variable domain: KAGVTQTPRYLIKTRGQQVTLSCSPISGHRSVSWYQQTPGQGLQFLFEYFSETQRNKGNFPGRFSGRQFSNSRSEMNVSTLELGDSALYLCASSWGTEGSPLHFGNGTRLTVT.